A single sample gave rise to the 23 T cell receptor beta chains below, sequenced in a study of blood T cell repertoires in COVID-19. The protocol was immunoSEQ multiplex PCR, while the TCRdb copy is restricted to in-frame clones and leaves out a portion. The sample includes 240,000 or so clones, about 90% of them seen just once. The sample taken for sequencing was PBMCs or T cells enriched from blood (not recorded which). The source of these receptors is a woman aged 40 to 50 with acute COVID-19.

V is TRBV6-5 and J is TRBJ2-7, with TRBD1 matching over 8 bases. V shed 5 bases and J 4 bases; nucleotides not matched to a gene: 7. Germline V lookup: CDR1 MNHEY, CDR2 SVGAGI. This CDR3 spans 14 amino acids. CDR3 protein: CASSKDRVGYEQYF. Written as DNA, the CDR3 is TGTGCCAGCAGTAAGGACAGGGTTGGATACGAGCAGTACTTC.

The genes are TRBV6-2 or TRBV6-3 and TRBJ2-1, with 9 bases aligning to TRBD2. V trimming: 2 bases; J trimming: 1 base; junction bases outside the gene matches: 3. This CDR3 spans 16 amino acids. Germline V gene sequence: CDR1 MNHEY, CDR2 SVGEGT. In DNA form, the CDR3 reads TGTGCCAGCAGTTACCTGGGACTAGCTTCCTACAATGAGCAGTTCTTC. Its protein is CASSYLGLASYNEQFF.

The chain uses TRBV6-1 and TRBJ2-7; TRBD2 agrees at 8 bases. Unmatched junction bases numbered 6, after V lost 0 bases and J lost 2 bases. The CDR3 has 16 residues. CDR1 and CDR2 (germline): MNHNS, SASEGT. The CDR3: CASSEATGLDTYEQYF. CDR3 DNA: TGTGCCAGCAGTGAAGCTACGGGACTAGACACCTACGAGCAGTACTTC.

The CDR3 bases are TGTGCCAGCAGCCGCGACAGCGCAAACTCTGGAAACACCATATATTTT. Protein sequence: CASSRDSANSGNTIYF. V is TRBV7-9 and J is TRBJ1-3; maybe TRBD1 (5 bases). The germline CDR1 and CDR2 sequences are SEHNR and FQNEAQ (reference sequence). V gave up 5 bases and J gave up 0 bases, with 14 bases separating them. This CDR3 region has 16 residues. Based on the CDR3 plus reference TRBV7-9 and TRBJ1-3, the full variable domain is DTGVSQNPRHKITKRGQNVTFRCDPISEHNRLYWYRQTLGQGPEFLTYFQNEAQLEKSRLLSDRFSAERPKGSFSTLEIQRTEQGDSAMYLCASSRDSANSGNTIYFGEGSWLTVV.

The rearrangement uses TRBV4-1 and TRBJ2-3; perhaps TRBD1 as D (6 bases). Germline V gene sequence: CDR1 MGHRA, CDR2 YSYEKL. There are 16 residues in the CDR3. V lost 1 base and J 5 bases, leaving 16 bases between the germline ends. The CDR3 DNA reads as TGCGCCAGCAGCCAAGTCCAGGGGTTCGGTGAAGATACGCAGTATTTT. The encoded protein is CASSQVQGFGEDTQYF.

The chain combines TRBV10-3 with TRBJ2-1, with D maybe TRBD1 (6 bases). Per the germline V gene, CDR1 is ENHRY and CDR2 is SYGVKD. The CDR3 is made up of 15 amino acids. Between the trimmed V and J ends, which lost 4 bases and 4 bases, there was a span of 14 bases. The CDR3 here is CAISGGQGRYNEQFF. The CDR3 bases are TGTGCCATCAGTGGGGGGCAGGGGAGATACAATGAGCAGTTCTTC.

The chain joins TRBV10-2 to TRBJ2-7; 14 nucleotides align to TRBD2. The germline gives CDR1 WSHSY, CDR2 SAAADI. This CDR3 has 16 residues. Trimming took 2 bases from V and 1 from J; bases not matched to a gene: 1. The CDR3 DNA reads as TGCGCCAGCAGTGAGGGACTAGCGGGAGGTTCCTACGAGCAGTACTTC. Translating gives CASSEGLAGGSYEQYF.

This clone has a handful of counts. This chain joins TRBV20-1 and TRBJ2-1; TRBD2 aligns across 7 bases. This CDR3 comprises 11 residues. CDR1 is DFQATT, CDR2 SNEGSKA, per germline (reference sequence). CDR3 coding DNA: TGCAGCCTAGCGGTATACAATGAGCAGTTCTTC. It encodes CSLAVYNEQFF.

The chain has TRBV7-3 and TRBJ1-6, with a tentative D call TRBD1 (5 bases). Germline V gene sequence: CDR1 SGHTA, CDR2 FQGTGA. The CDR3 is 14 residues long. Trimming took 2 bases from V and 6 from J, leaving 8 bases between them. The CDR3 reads CASSLWGRNSPLHF. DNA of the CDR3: TGTGCCAGCAGCTTATGGGGCCGTAATTCACCCCTCCACTTT.

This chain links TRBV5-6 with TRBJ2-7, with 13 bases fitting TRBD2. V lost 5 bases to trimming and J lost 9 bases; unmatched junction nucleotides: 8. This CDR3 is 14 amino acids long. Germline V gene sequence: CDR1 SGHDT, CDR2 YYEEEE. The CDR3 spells CASRPGLAGLAQYF. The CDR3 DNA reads TGTGCCAGCAGACCGGGACTAGCGGGACTCGCGCAGTACTTC.

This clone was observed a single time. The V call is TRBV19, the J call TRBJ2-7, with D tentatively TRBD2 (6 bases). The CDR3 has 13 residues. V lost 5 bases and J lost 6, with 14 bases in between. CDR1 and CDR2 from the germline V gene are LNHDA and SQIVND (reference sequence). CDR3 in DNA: TGTGCCAGTAGTCCTCGGACTACGGGCGAGCAGTACTTC. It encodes CASSPRTTGEQYF.

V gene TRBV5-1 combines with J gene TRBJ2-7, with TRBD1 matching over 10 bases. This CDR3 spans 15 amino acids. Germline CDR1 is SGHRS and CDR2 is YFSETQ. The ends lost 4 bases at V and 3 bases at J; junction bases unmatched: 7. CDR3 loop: CASSPGTGVFYEQYF. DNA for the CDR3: TGCGCCAGCAGCCCTGGGACAGGGGTTTTCTACGAGCAGTACTTC.

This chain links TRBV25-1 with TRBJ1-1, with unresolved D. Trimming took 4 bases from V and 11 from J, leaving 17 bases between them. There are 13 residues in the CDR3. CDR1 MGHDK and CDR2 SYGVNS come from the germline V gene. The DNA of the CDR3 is TGTGCCAGCAGTGCCTTTTATGAGAGAGGGGCTTTCTTT. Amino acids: CASSAFYERGAFF.

Written as DNA, the CDR3 is TGTGCCAGCAGTTTATCCGGGACAGCCAGCTCCTACAATGAGCAGTTCTTC. Translation gives CASSLSGTASSYNEQFF. V is TRBV27 and J is TRBJ2-1; 7 nucleotides agree with TRBD1. V was clipped by 0 bases and J by 0 bases; unmatched bases: 5. This CDR3 is built from 17 residues. CDR1 MNHEY and CDR2 SMNVEV come from the germline V gene (reference sequence).

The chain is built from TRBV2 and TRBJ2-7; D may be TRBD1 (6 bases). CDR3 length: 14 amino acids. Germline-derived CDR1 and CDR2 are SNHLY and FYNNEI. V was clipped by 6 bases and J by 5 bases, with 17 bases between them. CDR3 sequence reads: CASRKRPGENEQYF. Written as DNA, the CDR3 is TGTGCCAGCAGAAAGCGGCCAGGGGAAAACGAGCAGTACTTC.

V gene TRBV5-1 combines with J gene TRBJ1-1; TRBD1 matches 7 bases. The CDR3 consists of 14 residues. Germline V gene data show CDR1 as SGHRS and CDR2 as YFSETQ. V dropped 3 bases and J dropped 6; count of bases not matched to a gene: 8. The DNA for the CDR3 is TGCGCCAGCAGCTCGACAGGGATTGGGGCTGAAGCTTTCTTT. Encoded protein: CASSSTGIGAEAFF.

CDR3 sequence (DNA): TGTGCCAGCAGTGAAAGGCGGGAGCGCCACGAGCAGTACTTC. This codes for CASSERRERHEQYF. J is TRBJ2-7 and V is TRBV6-1; TRBD2 aligns across 7 bases. This CDR3 is 14 amino acids long. The V gene's germline CDR1 is MNHNS and CDR2 SASEGT. J gave up 5 bases and V 2 bases, and 6 bases lay outside the gene matches.

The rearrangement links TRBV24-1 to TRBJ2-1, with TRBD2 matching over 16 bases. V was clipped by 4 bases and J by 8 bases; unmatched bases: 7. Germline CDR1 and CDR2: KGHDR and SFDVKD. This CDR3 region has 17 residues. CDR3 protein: CATSDPGTSGRADEQFF. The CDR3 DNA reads TGTGCCACCAGTGACCCCGGGACTAGCGGGAGGGCCGATGAGCAGTTCTTC.

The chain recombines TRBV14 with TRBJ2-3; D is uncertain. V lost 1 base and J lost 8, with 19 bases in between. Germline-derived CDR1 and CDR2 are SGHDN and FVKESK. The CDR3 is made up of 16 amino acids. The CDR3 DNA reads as TGTGCCAGCAGCCAAGGGAATTCGGGTGGTGCATTTACGCAGTATTTT. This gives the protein CASSQGNSGGAFTQYF.

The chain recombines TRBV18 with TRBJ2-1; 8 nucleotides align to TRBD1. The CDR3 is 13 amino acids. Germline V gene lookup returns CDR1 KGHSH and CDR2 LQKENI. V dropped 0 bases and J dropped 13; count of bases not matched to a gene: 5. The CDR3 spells CASSPPSGQGQFF. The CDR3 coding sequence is TGTGCCAGCTCACCACCCTCTGGACAGGGCCAGTTCTTC. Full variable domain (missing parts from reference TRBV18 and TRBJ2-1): NAGVMQNPRHLVRRRGQEARLRCSPMKGHSHVYWYRQLPEEGLKFMVYLQKENIIDESGMPKERFSAEFPKEGPSILRIQQVVRGDSAAYFCASSPPSGQGQFFGPGTRLTVL.

The CDR3 protein is CAWRGHFTGELFF. The CDR3 DNA reads as TGTGCCTGGAGGGGACATTTCACCGGGGAGCTGTTTTTT. The rearrangement joins TRBV30 to TRBJ2-2; D perhaps matches TRBD1 (6 bases). Germline V gene lookup returns CDR1 GTSNPN and CDR2 SVGIG (reference sequence). V gave up 3 bases and J gave up 4 bases, with 9 bases separating them. The CDR3 spans 13 residues.

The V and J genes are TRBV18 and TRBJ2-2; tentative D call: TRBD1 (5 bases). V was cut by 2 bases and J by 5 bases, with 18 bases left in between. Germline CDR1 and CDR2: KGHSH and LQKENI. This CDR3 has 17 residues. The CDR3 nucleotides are TGTGCCAGCTCACCATTAGGGGCCTATGGTCTAACCGGGGAGCTGTTTTTT. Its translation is CASSPLGAYGLTGELFF.

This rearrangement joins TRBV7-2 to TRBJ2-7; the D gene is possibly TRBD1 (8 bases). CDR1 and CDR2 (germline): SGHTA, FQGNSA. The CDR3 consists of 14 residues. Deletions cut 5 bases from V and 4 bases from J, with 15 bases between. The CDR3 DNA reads TGTGCCAGCAGCAACGGACAGGGAGGGTACGAGCAGTACTTC. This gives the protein CASSNGQGGYEQYF. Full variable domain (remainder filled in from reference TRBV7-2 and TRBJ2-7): GAGVSQSPSNKVTEKGKDVELRCDPISGHTALYWYRQSLGQGLEFLIYFQGNSAPDKSGLPSDRFSAERTGGSVSTLTIQRTQQEDSAVYLCASSNGQGGYEQYFGPGTRLTVT.